This entry is about one T cell receptor (beta chain). This sample was included in a study of T-cell memory formation after mild COVID-19. Using its own MiXCR run on the 5' RACE reads, TCRdb lists one record per CDR3 protein. The data contain under 200,000 distinct CDR3 sequences, around 30% of them singletons. The CDR3 runs 15 residues. Germline loops: CDR1 MNHNY, CDR2 SVGAGI (reference sequence). Trimming took 4 bases from V and 0 from J, leaving 10 bases between them. The gene calls are TRBV6-6 and TRBJ2-1; D ambiguous. Sample: PBMCs or a T cell subset sorted from them (not recorded which). The sequence came from an adult woman who had mild COVID-19 (a few samples of this study predate the infection). Cell type and time point are not known. CDR3 DNA sequence: TGTGCCAGCAGTTGGGAATCTAGCTCCTACAATGAGCAGTTCTTC. Its translation is CASSWESSSYNEQFF.